This TCR beta chain derives from a study of blood T cells in healthy people across ages. The study's findings and limits: It was the long-lived donors that had more naive CD4+ cells and higher diversity than aged donors. PBMCs went unsorted, and a conclusive naive versus antigen-experienced comparison was therefore prevented.

The study drew donors from healthy Caucasian individuals in Russia aged 6 to 90. The CDR3 is made up of 12 amino acids. Per germline, CDR1 MNHEY and CDR2 SVGAGI. J gave up 4 bases and V 10 bases, and 6 bases lay outside the gene matches. A sample-barcoded 5' primer and a J-beta primer mix were used in a second PCR of roughly 7 to 12 cycles. Each TCR beta cDNA got a 12-nucleotide random molecular identifier. TCRdb passed the 5' RACE reads through MiXCR, listing each CDR3 protein once. Here the sample spans approximately 800,000 distinct CDR3 sequences, 58% being singletons. In the case of this clonotype: Its antigen is as yet unknown.

Specimen: blood. The rearrangement links TRBV6-5 to TRBJ1-1; TRBD1 matches at 7 bases. The source of this sequence is a man aged 25-40 years in good health. The CDR3 bases are TGTGCCAACAGGGGTTTACGCACTGAAGCTTTCTTT. It translates to CANRGLRTEAFF.